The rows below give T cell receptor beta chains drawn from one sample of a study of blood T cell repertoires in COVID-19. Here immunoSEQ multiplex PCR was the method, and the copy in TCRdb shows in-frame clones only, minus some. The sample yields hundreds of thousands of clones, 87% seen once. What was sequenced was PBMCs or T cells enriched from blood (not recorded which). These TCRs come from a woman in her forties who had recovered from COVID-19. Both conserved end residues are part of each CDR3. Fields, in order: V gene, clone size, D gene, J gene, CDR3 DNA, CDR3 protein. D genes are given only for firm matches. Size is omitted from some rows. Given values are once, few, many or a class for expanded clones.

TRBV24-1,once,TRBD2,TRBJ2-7,TGTGCCACTTCCGGGACTAGCGGCTACGAGCAGTACTTC,CATSGTSGYEQYF
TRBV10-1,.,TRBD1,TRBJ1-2,TGCGCCAGCCCAAGGGGGACAGCGGACGGCTACACCTTC,CASPRGTADGYTF
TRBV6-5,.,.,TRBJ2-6,TGTGCCAGCAGTCTCCGGGGTTATGGGGCCAACGTCCTGACTTTC,CASSLRGYGANVLTF
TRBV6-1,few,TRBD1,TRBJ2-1,TGTGCCAGCAGTGAGTCCGGGACAGGCACCTACAATGAGCAGTTCTTC,CASSESGTGTYNEQFF
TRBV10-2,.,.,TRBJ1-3,TGCGCCAGCCAACCGGGTCGCGACTCTGGAAACACCATATATTTT,CASQPGRDSGNTIYF
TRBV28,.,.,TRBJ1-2,TGTGCCAGCAGTTTTTGGTCAGGGCCTAACTATGGCTACACCTTC,CASSFWSGPNYGYTF
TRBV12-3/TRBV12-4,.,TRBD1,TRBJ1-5,TGTGCCAGCAAACTAACAGGGGATCAGCCCCAGCATTTT,CASKLTGDQPQHF
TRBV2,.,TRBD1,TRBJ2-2,TGTGCCAGCAGTCAACAGGGGGCTTCAGTCACCGGGGAGCTGTTTTTT,CASSQQGASVTGELFF
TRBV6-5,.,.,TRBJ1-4,TGTGCCAGCAGTACAGGATTTAATGAAAAACTGTTTTTT,CASSTGFNEKLFF
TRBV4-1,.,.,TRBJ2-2,TGCGCCAGCAGCCAAGAAACTAGGAGGGGGGGTGGCGGGGAGCTGTTTTTT,CASSQETRRGGGGELFF
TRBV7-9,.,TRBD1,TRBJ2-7,TGTGCCAGCAGACGGGACAGGGGCGACGAGCAGTACTTC,CASRRDRGDEQYF
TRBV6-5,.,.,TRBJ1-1,TGTGCCAGCAGTTACGCCAGGGGTGGGACTGAAGCTTTCTTT,CASSYARGGTEAFF
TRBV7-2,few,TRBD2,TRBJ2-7,TGTGCCAGCAGCTCCGGGACTAGCGGGAGGAGGGAGCAGTACTTC,CASSSGTSGRREQYF
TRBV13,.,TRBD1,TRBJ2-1,TGTGCCAGCAGTCGGAACAGGGGGTATGAGCAGTTCTTC,CASSRNRGYEQFF
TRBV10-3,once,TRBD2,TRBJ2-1,TGTGCCACCGGGACTAACAATGAGCAGTTCTTC,CATGTNNEQFF
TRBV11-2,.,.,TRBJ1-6,TGTGCCAGCAGCTTACAGGGCGCTAATTCACCCCTCCACTTT,CASSLQGANSPLHF
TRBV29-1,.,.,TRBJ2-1,TGCAGCGTTGACGCTACTAGTTATGAGCAGTTCTTC,CSVDATSYEQFF
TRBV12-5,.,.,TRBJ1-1,TGTGCTAGTGGCCTAGGGGGAACTGAAGCTTTCTTT,CASGLGGTEAFF
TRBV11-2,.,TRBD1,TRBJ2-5,TGTGCCAGCAGCCGGACAGGGGAAGAGACCCAGTACTTC,CASSRTGEETQYF
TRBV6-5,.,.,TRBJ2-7,TGTGCCAGCAGGTCTTACCATGGCACCGAGCAGTACTTC,CASRSYHGTEQYF
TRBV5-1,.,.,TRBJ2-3,TGCGCCAGCAGCTTCCCCGGCACAGATACGCAGTATTTT,CASSFPGTDTQYF
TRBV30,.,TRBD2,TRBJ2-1,TGCGCCGTAGGTACTAGCGGGGGAGACAATGAGCAGTTCTTC,CAVGTSGGDNEQFF
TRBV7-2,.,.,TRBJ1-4,TGTGCCAGCAGCCAGTCAGCAACTAATGAAAAACTGTTTTTT,CASSQSATNEKLFF
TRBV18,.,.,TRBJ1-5,TGTGCCAGCTCACCAGACACAGGTTCTCATCAGCCCCAGCATTTT,CASSPDTGSHQPQHF
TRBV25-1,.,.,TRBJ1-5,TGTGCCAGCAGCACCACCGGGACAAATCAGCCCCAGCATTTT,CASSTTGTNQPQHF
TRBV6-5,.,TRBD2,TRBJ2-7,TGTGCCAGCAGACGGACTAGCGGGAGTCTCCACGAGCAGTACTTC,CASRRTSGSLHEQYF
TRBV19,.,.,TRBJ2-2,TGTGCCAGTAGTATTTTCCTGGCGCGGTCAGCCGTGAACACCGGGGAGCTGTTTTTT,CASSIFLARSAVNTGELFF
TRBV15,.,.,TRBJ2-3,TGTGCCACCAGCAGAGAGAGTGGAGGGGATACGCAGTATTTT,CATSRESGGDTQYF
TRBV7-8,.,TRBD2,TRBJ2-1,TGTGCCAGCAGCTTAGCGGGGAGGGGATCGGGGGAATACAATGAGCAGTTCTTC,CASSLAGRGSGEYNEQFF
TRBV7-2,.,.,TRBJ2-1,TGTGCCAGCAGCTTAGCGGGGCTGAACAATGAGCAGTTCTTC,CASSLAGLNNEQFF
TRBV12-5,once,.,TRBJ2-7,TGTGCTAGTGGTCGATCGATACAGGGAGTCCACGAGCAGTACTTC,CASGRSIQGVHEQYF
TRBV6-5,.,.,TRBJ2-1,TGTGCCAGCAGGGCAGTATCCTACAATGAGCAGTTCTTC,CASRAVSYNEQFF
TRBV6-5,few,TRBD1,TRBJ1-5,TGTGCCAGCAGTTCCAGGACAGGGGGAGGCAATCAGCCCCAGCATTTT,CASSSRTGGGNQPQHF
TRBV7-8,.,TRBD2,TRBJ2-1,TGTGCCAGCAGCCCAAGCCGGGCGGGAGTCGTCAATGAGCAGTTCTTC,CASSPSRAGVVNEQFF
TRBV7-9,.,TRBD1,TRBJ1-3,TGTGCCAGCATTACCACAGGGGGCGATGGAAACACCATATATTTT,CASITTGGDGNTIYF
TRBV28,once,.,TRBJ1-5,TGTGCCAGCGCGACGGGTAGCAATCAGCCCCAGCATTTT,CASATGSNQPQHF
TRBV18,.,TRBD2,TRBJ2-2,TGTGCCAGCTCACCCCGGCGACTAGCGGGAGTCGGCGCGAACACCGGGGAGCTGTTTTTT,CASSPRRLAGVGANTGELFF
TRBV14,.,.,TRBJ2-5,TGTGCCAGCAGCGCGTCTGAGACCCAGTACTTC,CASSASETQYF
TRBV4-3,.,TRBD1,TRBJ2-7,TGCGCCAGCAGCCAAGACGTAACAGGGGGTTACGAGCAGTACTTC,CASSQDVTGGYEQYF
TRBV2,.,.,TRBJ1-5,TGTGCCAGCAGTGTTCAGGGCCGGTATCAGCCCCAGCATTTT,CASSVQGRYQPQHF
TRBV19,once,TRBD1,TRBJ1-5,TGTGCCAGTAGTAGATTCCCGGGACAGGGGGAAGCTCAAGGCAATCAGCCCCAGCATTTT,CASSRFPGQGEAQGNQPQHF
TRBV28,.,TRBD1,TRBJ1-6,TGTGCCAGCAGTTTAGATGCAGGGGGAGGTTCACCCCTCCACTTT,CASSLDAGGGSPLHF
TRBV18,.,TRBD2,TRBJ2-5,TGTGCCAGCTCACCGCCTGGGACCGGGGGGGAGACCCAGTACTTC,CASSPPGTGGETQYF
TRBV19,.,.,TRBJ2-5,TGTGCCAGTAGTATAGGCAGGCGGCAAGTGGGGCCTCAAGAGACCCAGTACTTC,CASSIGRRQVGPQETQYF
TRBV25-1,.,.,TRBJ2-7,TGTGCCAGCAGTGAATCCGCGTTCTCCTACGAGCAGTACTTC,CASSESAFSYEQYF
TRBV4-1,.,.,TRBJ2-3,TGCGCCAGCAGCCAAGACAGGGGCGCGGGAGATACGCAGTATTTT,CASSQDRGAGDTQYF